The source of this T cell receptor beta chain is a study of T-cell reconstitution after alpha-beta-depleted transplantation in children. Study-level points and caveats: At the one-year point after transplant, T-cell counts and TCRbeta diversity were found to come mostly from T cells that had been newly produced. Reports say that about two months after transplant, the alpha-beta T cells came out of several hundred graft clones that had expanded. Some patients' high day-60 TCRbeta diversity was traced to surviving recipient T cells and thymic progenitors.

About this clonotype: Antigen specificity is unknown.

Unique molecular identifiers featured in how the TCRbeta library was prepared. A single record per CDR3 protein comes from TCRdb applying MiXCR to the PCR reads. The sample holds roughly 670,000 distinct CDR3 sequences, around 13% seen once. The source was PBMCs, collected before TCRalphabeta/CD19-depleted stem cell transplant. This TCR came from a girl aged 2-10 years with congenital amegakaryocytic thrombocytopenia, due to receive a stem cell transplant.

The CDR3 protein is CASSLVRFTGQETQYF. CDR3 coding DNA: TGCGCCAGCAGCTTGGTCCGCTTTACGGGGCAAGAGACCCAGTACTTC. V gene TRBV5-1 combines with J gene TRBJ2-5; maybe TRBD2 (5 bases). Germline CDR1 SGHRS, CDR2 YFSETQ. Deletions cut 0 bases from V and 2 bases from J, with 14 bases between. The CDR3 covers 16 residues.